Given below is one T cell receptor beta chain in context. The junction and the germline gene differ at one end; a read error may be behind it. The data are from a study of OX40 agonist ivuxolimab in advanced cancers. Clones were sequenced by immunoSEQ multiplex PCR, and TCRdb holds only the in-frame ones, with some missing. Of fewer than 85,000 clones in the sample, roughly 85% were seen once. The CDR3 is 14 amino acids. CDR1 is SSHAT, CDR2 FNYEAQ, per germline (reference sequence). The chain couples TRBV7-7 to TRBJ2-5; possibly TRBD2 for D (6 bases). This clonotype was obtained from an adult with an advanced solid tumor such as melanoma, head and neck, liver or kidney cancer. The source was CD4+ or CD8+ T cells sorted from blood, collected in a trial of the OX40 agonist ivuxolimab. CDR3 residues: CASSFRLEAETQYF. The DNA for the CDR3 is TGTGCTAGCAGCTTCAGACTAGAGGCCGAGACCCAGTACTTC.